This T cell receptor beta chain was sequenced during a study of CD8+ T cells in alopecia areata. Regarding the study as a whole: Clonality exceeded that of normal scalp in lesional scalp, most notably in alopecia totalis/universalis. Sequencing of scalp samples also includes resident alphabeta T cells from normal skin.

As to this clone: Antigen unknown.

Described treatment: oral pan-JAK inhibitor, 5-10 mg twice daily. Starting from PBMCs, sorting isolated CD4+ and CD8+ T cells. TCR sequencing used cDNA made by reverse transcription of extracted RNA. Generated by immunoSEQ multiplex PCR, the TCRdb table keeps only in-frame clones and is missing some. The data contain 95,000 to 110,000 clones, about nine tenths of them singletons. The CDR3 length is 14 residues. The germline V and J ends were trimmed by 4 bases and 9 bases, with 17 bases remaining between them. CDR1 SGHRS and CDR2 YFSETQ come from the germline V gene. This receptor was taken from a human donor with alopecia areata. The V and J genes are TRBV5-1 and TRBJ2-1, with TRBD2 as a possible D gene (6 bases). The source material was CD8+ T cells sorted from blood, sampled at roughly week 30, from a patient treated with tofacitinib. The chain's CDR3 is CASSPGSRNSEQFF. The CDR3 bases are TGCGCCAGCAGCCCCGGGAGTCGAAACAGTGAGCAGTTCTTC.